This TCR beta chain came from a study of T cell changes during pregnancy in multiple sclerosis. V gave up 6 bases and J gave up 4 bases; unmatched junction bases: 9. CDR1 and CDR2 from the germline V gene are MNHEY and SVGAGI. CDR3 length: 15 residues. Profiled with immunoSEQ multiplex PCR; TCRdb holds only in-frame clones, not every one. Among some 100,000 clones listed, approximately 90% were seen once. The origin of this receptor is a female donor with multiple sclerosis, enrolled in a pregnancy study. Sequenced material: peripheral blood, taken after pregnancy. The J gene is TRBJ2-1, the V gene TRBV6-5; TRBD2 agrees at 7 bases. CDR3 protein: CASRSGLLPYNEQFF. Here the CDR3 DNA reads TGTGCCAGCAGATCGGGACTACTTCCGTACAATGAGCAGTTCTTC.